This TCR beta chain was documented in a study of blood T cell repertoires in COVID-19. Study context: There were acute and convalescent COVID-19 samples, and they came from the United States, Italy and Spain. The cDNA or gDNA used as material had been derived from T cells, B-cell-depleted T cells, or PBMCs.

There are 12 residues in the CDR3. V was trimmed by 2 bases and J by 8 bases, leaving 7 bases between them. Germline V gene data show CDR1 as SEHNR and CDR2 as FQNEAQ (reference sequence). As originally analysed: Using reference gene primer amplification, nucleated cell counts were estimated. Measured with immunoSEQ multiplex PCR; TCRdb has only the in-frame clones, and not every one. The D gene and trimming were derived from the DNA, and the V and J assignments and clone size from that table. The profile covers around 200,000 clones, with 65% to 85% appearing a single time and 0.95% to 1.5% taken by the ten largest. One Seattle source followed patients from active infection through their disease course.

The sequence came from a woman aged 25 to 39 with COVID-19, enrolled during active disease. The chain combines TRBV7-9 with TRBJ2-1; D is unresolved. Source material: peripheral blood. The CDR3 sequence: CASSLTSDEQFF. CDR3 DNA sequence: TGTGCCAGCAGCTTAACCTCGGATGAGCAGTTCTTC.